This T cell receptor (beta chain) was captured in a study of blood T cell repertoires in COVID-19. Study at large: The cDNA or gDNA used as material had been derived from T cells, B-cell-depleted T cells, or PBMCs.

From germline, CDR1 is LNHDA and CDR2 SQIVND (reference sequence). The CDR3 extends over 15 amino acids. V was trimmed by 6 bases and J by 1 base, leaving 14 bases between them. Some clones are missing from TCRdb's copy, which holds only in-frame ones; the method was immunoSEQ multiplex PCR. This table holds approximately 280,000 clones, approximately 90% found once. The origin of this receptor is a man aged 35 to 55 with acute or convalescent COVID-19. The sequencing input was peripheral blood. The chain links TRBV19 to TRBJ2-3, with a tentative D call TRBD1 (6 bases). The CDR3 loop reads CASRKQGGGTDTQYF. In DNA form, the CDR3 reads TGTGCCAGTAGGAAACAGGGTGGTGGCACAGATACGCAGTATTTT.